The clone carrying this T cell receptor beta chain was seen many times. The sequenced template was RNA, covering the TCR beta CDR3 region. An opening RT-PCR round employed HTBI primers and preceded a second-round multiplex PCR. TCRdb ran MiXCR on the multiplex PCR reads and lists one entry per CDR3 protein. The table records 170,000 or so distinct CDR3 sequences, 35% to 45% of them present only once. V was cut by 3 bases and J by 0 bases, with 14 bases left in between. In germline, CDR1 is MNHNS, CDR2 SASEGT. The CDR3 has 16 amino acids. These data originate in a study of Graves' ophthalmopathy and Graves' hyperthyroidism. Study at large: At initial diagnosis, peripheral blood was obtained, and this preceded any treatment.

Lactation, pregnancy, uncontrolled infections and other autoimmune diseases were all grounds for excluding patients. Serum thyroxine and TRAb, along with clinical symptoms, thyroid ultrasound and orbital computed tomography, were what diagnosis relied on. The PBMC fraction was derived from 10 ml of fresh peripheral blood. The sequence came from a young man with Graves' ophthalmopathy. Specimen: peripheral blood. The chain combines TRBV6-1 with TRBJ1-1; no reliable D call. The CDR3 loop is CASSETPGAMNTEAFF. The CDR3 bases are TGTGCCAGCAGTGAGACCCCGGGAGCCATGAACACTGAAGCTTTCTTT.